This entry features one T cell receptor (beta chain) sequence. The data are from a study of T cell responses to AZD1222 COVID-19 vaccine. The CDR3 extends over 15 amino acids. Trimming removed 7 bases from V and 0 bases from J, with 16 bases in between. CDR1 and CDR2 from the germline V gene are MDHEN and SYDVKM. Libraries were prepared by immunoSEQ multiplex PCR; TCRdb keeps only in-frame clonotypes and omits some of them. This table has roughly 100,000 clones, 89% appearing once. The TCR originated in an adult who received the AZD1222 COVID-19 vaccine. The sequences come from peripheral blood, collected 28 days after the second AZD1222 dose. The chain has TRBV28 and TRBJ2-7, with a possible D match to TRBD2 (5 bases). The CDR3 is CASIRGHTDSYEQYF. In DNA form, the CDR3 reads TGTGCCAGCATCCGGGGTCATACGGACTCCTACGAGCAGTACTTC.